The source of this T cell receptor beta chain is a study of blood T cell repertoires in COVID-19 (dated by TCRdb to the early 2020s). As for the study more broadly: Collaborator samples came from the United States, Italy and Spain and covered acute and convalescent phases of COVID-19. The repertoires were released in a freely available public database intended as a resource for research on the immune response to SARS-CoV-2. A de-identified subject ID, COVID-19 status, age in years and sex were almost always included in the sample metadata. The prospective study material was composed of cDNA or gDNA derived from T cells, B-cell-depleted T cells, or PBMCs. HLA class I and class II types, where available, came from metadata supplied by the sample provider rather than from assay-based typing. Subjects who had been exposed to COVID-19, were actively infected with it, or had recovered from it provided the deeply sampled blood TCRbeta repertoires that made up the dataset. The samples were drawn from the first 160 participants of the ongoing ImmuneRACE study and from some 1,300 subjects provided by 6 global collaborators. The paper's findings and limits, for the study overall: How much clinical and demographic metadata was included differed by source and by participant, and the metadata was provided uncurated.

For this clone: Its binding antigen is unknown. No much larger clonotype is one base removed from it; base qualities were not supplied.

TCRbeta CDR3 regions were amplified from genomic DNA using the immunoSEQ Assay, a bias-controlled multiplex PCR. As for the original processing: Within the assay, amplification of reference gene primers was used to estimate how many nucleated cells each sample contained. Sequence reads were collapsed and filtered to measure the absolute abundance of every unique TCRbeta CDR3 rearrangement. For each sample, productive Simpson clonality was calculated by taking the square root of Simpson's diversity index across productive rearrangements. Held by TCRdb, this immuneACCESS table contains in-frame sequences only and omits some clones. Under half of the omission traces to an unresolved V gene where checked; the cause of the rest is unknown. D and trimming come from the DNA, and the V and J calls and clone size come from that table. This sample comprises approximately 170,000 clones, approximately 91% of them detected only once. The top ten constitute around 1.1% of the sample.

Each collaborating institution followed its own protocols to collect whole blood in K2EDTA tubes. For TCRbeta analysis, collaborators shipped samples as frozen whole blood, isolated PBMCs, or DNA extracted from either of those sample types. CDR1 SGHRS and CDR2 YFSETQ are derived from the germline V gene. V was cut back by 0 bases and J by 10 bases, leaving a gap of 14 bases between them. The CDR3 runs 15 amino acids, cysteine and phenylalanine included. Only CDR3 DNA remains: 45 bases, in frame from the first base. The source material was peripheral blood. The sequence links TRBV5-1 to TRBJ1-6, with the D gene too uncertain to name. The sequence came from a man in his thirties or forties with acute or convalescent COVID-19. The sequenced DNA is TGCGCCAGCAGCTTGGCTGGGAGGGAACGGTCACCCCTCCACTTT. This is translated as CASSLAGRERSPLHF.